What follows describes a single T cell receptor beta chain. The antigen is unknown. Germline-derived CDR1 and CDR2 are SGHTA and FQGNSA. Trimming stripped 5 bases from V and 3 bases from J, with 9 bases between. The CDR3 has 13 amino acids. Data came from immunoSEQ multiplex PCR; TCRdb stores just in-frame clones and leaves some out. The sample records 140,000 or so clones, about 90% being singletons. This specimen belongs to a study of T cell responses to AZD1222 COVID-19 vaccine. Overall study findings and caveats: Within unmutated variant regions lay the reported targets of nearly half of spike-specific TCRs.

The material sequenced was peripheral blood, taken on day 0 of AZD1222 vaccination. The sequence was collected from an adult in good health. The rearrangement joins TRBV7-2 to TRBJ2-3; unclear D gene. The CDR3 protein is CASSAARTDTQYF. DNA for the CDR3: TGTGCCAGCAGCGCCGCCAGGACAGATACGCAGTATTTT.